One and the same sample provided the 5 T cell receptor beta chains below, sequenced in a study of T-cell reconstitution after alpha-beta-depleted transplantation in children. The authors prepared the TCRbeta library with unique molecular identifiers. TCRdb independently ran MiXCR on the PCR reads; one entry per CDR3 protein. The table records about 980,000 distinct CDR3 sequences, roughly 29% of them present only once. Material: PBMCs, mostly from graft donor cells, obtained 360 days after TCRalphabeta/CD19-depleted stem cell transplant. The receptor source for this set is a boy younger than two who had a stem cell transplant for SCID, so the T cells may come from the graft donor.

CDR3 bases: TGTGCCAGCAGTCGAGAGGTAGGACCAGAGACCCAGTACTTC. This translates into CASSREVGPETQYF. The chain carries TRBV9 and TRBJ2-5, with D hard to call. Germline-derived CDR1 and CDR2 are SGDLS and YYNGEE. V was pared by 5 bases and J by 4 bases, with 15 bases between. The CDR3 runs to 14 residues.

This clonotype was observed a few times. This rearrangement joins TRBV11-2 to TRBJ2-1, with D unclear. CDR1 is SGHAT and CDR2 is FQNNGV in the germline V gene. CDR3 size: 14 residues. V shed 2 bases and J shed 7 bases, with 12 bases lying between them. The CDR3 nucleotides are TGTGCCAGCAGCTTATTAGGGCATGGGAATGAGCAGTTCTTC. This translates into CASSLLGHGNEQFF.

This chain uses TRBV5-1 with TRBJ2-3; TRBD2 is a possible D gene (5 bases). V lost 3 bases and J lost 0, with 11 bases in between. The CDR3 consists of 15 residues. CDR1 is SGHRS and CDR2 is YFSETQ in the germline V gene. This CDR3 is CASSSTGISTDTQYF. DNA of the CDR3: TGCGCCAGCAGCTCGACGGGGATCAGCACAGATACGCAGTATTTT.

The chain uses TRBV12-3 or TRBV12-4 and TRBJ2-1; D not resolved. This CDR3 comprises 14 residues. With 7 bases removed from V and 9 bases from J, the gap between germline ends came to 19 bases. The DNA for the CDR3 is TGTGCCAGCATCCCATCGACGCCCTCGGGTGAGCAGTTCTTC. It codes for CASIPSTPSGEQFF.

J is TRBJ2-2 and V is TRBV18; TRBD1 aligns across 7 bases. Germline V CDR1 and CDR2: KGHSH, LQKENI. This CDR3 region has 16 residues. Trimming took 3 bases from V and 4 from J; bases not matched to a gene: 8. The CDR3 bases are TGTGCCAGCTCACCGGGACAGCCTACTTCCACCGGGGAGCTGTTTTTT. Its protein is CASSPGQPTSTGELFF.